These 8 T cell receptor beta chains were sequenced from one sample in a study of identifying expanded T cells in peripheral blood. Only in-frame clones appear in the TCRdb table, and some are missing; sequencing was by immunoSEQ multiplex PCR. The sample includes around 50,000 clones, 89% seen only once; the top ten take 3% to 4.5%. Sequenced sample: blood. These receptors were collected from a person aged 18 to 70 in good health.

The gene calls are TRBV7-2 and TRBJ2-7, with D perhaps TRBD2 (6 bases). Germline CDR1 SGHTA, CDR2 FQGNSA. Trimming left V 5 bases short and J 2 bases short, with 25 bases between. This CDR3 has 18 amino acids. The DNA of the CDR3 is TGTGCCAGCAGCCACGGTTTTCGGGGGACCGAGAGTCCCTACGAGCAGTACTTC. Its protein is CASSHGFRGTESPYEQYF.

J is TRBJ1-1 and V is TRBV19, with 7 nucleotides matching TRBD1. Germline CDR1 and CDR2: LNHDA and SQIVND (reference sequence). The CDR3 spans 16 residues. The V and J ends lost 5 bases and 1 base, in that order; junction bases with no gene match: 10. The CDR3 is CASSELTGTENTEAFF. CDR3 DNA sequence: TGTGCCAGTAGTGAACTTACCGGGACAGAGAACACTGAAGCTTTCTTT.

The rearrangement links TRBV18 to TRBJ2-7, with a tentative D call TRBD2 (5 bases). Trimming stripped 5 bases from V and 1 base from J, with 12 bases between. The CDR3 contains 14 residues. Germline CDR1 is KGHSH and CDR2 is LQKENI. The CDR3: CASSKLGSSYEQYF. CDR3 coding DNA: TGTGCCAGCTCAAAACTAGGATCTTCCTACGAGCAGTACTTC.

The chain recombines TRBV7-2 with TRBJ2-5; D is undetermined. Per the germline V gene, CDR1 is SGHTA and CDR2 is FQGNSA. This CDR3 spans 13 amino acids. V lost 4 bases and J 4 bases, leaving 10 bases between the germline ends. DNA of the CDR3: TGTGCCAGCAGCTCCCCGACCTCAGAGACCCAGTACTTC. Translated: CASSSPTSETQYF.

This clone was counted only a few times. The gene calls are TRBV5-1 and TRBJ2-3; possibly TRBD1 or TRBD2 for D (7 bases each). CDR1 SGHRS and CDR2 YFSETQ come from the germline V gene. The ends were cut back, 6 bases at V and 3 bases at J, with 20 bases in the middle. CDR3 length: 16 amino acids. The CDR3 here is CASTSTGAGETDTQYF. The CDR3 DNA sequence: TGCGCCAGCACCTCCACAGGGGCGGGAGAAACAGATACGCAGTATTTT.

V gene TRBV4-3 combines with J gene TRBJ2-5; 9 nucleotides match TRBD1. The ends lost 1 base at V and 5 bases at J; junction bases unmatched: 8. This CDR3 contains 16 residues. Germline-derived CDR1 and CDR2 are LGHNA and YSLEER. The CDR3 DNA is TGCGCCAGCAGCCAAGGGACACAGGGGGCCGAGGAGACCCAGTACTTC. It encodes CASSQGTQGAEETQYF.

The chain uses TRBV5-5 and TRBJ1-6; 7 positions agree with TRBD1. The CDR3 loop spans 14 amino acids. V was pared by 0 bases and J by 10 bases, with 4 bases of the junction left unmatched. Germline CDR1 is SGHKS and CDR2 is YYEKEE (reference sequence). The CDR3 region has the DNA TGTGCCAGCAGCTTGGGGACAGGCGTCTCACCCCTCCACTTT. Amino acids: CASSLGTGVSPLHF.

The rearrangement uses TRBV11-1 and TRBJ2-7; the D call may be TRBD1 or TRBD2 (5 bases each). Germline V lookup: CDR1 SGHAT, CDR2 FQDESV (reference sequence). The CDR3 has 15 residues. The V end lost 3 bases, the J end lost 0 bases, and 12 bases lay between the germline ends. CDR3 in DNA: TGTGCCAGCAGCTTCCGGGGCGAGACCTCCTACGAGCAGTACTTC. It codes for CASSFRGETSYEQYF.